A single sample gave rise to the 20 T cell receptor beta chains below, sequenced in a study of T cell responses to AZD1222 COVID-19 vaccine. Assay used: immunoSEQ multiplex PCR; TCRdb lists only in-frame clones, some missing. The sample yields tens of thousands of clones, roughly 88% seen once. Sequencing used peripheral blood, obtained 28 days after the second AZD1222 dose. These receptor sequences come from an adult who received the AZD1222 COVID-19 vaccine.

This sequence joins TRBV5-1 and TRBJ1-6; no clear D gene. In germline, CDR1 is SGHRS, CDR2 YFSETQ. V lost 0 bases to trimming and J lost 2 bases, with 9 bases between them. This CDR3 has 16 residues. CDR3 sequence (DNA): TGCGCCAGCAGCTTGGGGGAGTCAGCCTATAATTCACCCCTCCACTTT. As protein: CASSLGESAYNSPLHF.

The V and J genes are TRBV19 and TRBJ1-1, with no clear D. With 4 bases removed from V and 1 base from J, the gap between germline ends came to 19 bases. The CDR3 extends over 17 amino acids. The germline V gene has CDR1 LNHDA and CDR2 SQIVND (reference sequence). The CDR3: CASSTTLRLSSNTEAFF. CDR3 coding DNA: TGTGCCAGTAGTACGACGCTTCGGCTATCTTCGAACACTGAAGCTTTCTTT.

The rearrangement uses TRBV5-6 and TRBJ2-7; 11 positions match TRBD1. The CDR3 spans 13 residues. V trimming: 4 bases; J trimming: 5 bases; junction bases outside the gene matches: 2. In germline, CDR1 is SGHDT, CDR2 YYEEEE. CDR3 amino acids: CASSQGQGDEQYF. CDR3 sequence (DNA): TGTGCCAGCAGCCAGGGACAGGGGGACGAGCAGTACTTC.

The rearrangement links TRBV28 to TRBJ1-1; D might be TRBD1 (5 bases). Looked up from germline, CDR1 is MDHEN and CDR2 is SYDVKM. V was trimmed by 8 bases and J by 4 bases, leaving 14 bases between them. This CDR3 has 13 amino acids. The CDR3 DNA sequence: TGTGCCAGCGGGACCCCCTCTCGCACTGAAGCTTTCTTT. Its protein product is CASGTPSRTEAFF.

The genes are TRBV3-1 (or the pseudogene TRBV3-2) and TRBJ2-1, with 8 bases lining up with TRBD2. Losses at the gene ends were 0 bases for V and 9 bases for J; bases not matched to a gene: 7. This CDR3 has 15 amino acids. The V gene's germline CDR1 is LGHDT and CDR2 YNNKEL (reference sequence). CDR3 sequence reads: CASSQDRLAGTEQFF. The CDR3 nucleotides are TGTGCCAGCAGCCAAGATCGTCTAGCGGGTACTGAGCAGTTCTTC.

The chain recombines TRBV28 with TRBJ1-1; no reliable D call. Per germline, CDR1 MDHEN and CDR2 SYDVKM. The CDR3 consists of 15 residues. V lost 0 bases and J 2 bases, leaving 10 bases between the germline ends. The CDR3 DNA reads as TGTGCCAGCAGTTTATGGGGGTCCCTTAACACTGAAGCTTTCTTT. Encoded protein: CASSLWGSLNTEAFF. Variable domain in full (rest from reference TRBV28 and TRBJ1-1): DVKVTQSSRYLVKRTGEKVFLECVQDMDHENMFWYRQDPGLGLRLIYFSYDVKMKEKGDIPEGYSVSREKKERFSLILESASTNQTSMYLCASSLWGSLNTEAFFGQGTRLTVV.

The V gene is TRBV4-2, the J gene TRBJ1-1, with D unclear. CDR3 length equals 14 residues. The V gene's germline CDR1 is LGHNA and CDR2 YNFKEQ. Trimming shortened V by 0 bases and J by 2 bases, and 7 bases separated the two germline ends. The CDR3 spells CASSQDQLNTEAFF. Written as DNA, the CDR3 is TGTGCCAGCAGCCAAGATCAACTTAACACTGAAGCTTTCTTT.

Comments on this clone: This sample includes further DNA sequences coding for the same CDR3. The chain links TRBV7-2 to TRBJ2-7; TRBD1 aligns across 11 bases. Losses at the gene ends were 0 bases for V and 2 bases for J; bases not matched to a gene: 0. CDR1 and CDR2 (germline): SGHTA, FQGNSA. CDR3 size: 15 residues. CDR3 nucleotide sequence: TGTGCCAGCAGCTTAGCGGGACAGGGGGCCTACGAGCAGTACTTC. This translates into CASSLAGQGAYEQYF.

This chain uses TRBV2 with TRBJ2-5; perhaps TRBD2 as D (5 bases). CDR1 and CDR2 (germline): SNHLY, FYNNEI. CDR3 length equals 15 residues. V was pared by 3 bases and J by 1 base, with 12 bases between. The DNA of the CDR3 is TGTGCCAGCAGTGACTCTATAGGGAGCCAAGAGACCCAGTACTTC. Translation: CASSDSIGSQETQYF.

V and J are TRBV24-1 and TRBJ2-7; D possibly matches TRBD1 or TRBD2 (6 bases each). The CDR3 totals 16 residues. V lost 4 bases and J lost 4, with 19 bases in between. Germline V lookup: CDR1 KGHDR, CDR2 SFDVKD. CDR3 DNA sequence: TGTGCCACCAGTGACGCCGGAGGGGGGTCGCAGTACGAGCAGTACTTC. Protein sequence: CATSDAGGGSQYEQYF.

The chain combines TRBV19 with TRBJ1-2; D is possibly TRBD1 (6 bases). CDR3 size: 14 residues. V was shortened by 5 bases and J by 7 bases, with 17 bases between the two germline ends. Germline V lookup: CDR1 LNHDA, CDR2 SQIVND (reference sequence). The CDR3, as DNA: TGTGCCAGTAGTCACAGGGAAAATTCGGCTGGCTACACCTTC. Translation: CASSHRENSAGYTF.

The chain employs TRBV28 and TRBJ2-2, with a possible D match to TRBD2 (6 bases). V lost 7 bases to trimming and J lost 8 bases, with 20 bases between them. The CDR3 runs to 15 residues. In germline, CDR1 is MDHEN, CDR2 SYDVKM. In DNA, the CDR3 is TGTGCCAGCAAAATACGGGACTCGCTTCGGGGGGAGCTGTTTTTT. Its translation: CASKIRDSLRGELFF.

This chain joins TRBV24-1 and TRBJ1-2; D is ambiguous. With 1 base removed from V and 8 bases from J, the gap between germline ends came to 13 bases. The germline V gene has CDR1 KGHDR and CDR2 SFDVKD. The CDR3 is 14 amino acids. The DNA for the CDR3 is TGTGCCACCAGTGATTTCCCCCACGAGGACGGCTACACCTTC. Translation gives CATSDFPHEDGYTF.

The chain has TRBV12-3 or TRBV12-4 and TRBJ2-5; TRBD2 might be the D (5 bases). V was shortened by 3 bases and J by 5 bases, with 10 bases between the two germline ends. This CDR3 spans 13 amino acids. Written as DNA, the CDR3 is TGTGCCAGCAGTTTTGTCGGGGTGGAGACCCAGTACTTC. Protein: CASSFVGVETQYF.

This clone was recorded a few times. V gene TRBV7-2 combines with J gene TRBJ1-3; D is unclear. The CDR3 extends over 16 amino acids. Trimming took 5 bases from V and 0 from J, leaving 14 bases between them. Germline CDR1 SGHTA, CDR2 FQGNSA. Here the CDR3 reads CASSPQPGGSGNTIYF. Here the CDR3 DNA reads TGTGCCAGCAGCCCCCAACCAGGAGGCTCTGGAAACACCATATATTTT.

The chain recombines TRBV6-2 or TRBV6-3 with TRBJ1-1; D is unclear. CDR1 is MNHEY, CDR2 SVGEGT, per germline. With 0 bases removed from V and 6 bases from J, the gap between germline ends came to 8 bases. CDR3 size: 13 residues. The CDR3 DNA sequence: TGTGCCAGCAGTTACTCGAGGGTTGCTGAAGCTTTCTTT. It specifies CASSYSRVAEAFF.

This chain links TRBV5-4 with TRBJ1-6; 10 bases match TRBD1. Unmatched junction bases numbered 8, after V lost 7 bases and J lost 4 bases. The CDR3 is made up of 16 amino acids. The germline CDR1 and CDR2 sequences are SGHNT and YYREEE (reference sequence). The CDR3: CASQAGTGAYNSPLHF. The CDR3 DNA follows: TGTGCCAGCCAAGCCGGGACAGGGGCATATAATTCACCCCTCCACTTT. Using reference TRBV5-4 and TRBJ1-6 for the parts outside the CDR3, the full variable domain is ETGVTQSPTHLIKTRGQQVTLRCSSQSGHNTVSWYQQALGQGPQFIFQYYREEENGRGNFPPRFSGLQFPNYSSELNVNALELDDSALYLCASQAGTGAYNSPLHFGNGTRLTVT.

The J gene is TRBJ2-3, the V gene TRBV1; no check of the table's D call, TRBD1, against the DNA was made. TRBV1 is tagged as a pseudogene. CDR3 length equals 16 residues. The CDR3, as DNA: TGCACCAGCAGCCAGCGGGACAGCTCTAGCACAGATACGCAGTATTTT. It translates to CTSSQRDSSSTDTQYF.

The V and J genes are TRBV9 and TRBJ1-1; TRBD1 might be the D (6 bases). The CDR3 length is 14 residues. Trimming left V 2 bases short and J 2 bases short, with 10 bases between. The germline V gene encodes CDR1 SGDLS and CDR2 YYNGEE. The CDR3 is CASSVGHLNTEAFF. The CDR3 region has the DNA TGTGCCAGCAGCGTGGGACATTTAAACACTGAAGCTTTCTTT.

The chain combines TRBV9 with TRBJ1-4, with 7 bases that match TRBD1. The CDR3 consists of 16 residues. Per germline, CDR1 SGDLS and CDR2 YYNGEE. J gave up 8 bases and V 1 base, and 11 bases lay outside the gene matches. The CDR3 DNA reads TGTGCCAGCAGCGTAAGCCCGACAGGGCAAAGAGAAAAACTGTTTTTT. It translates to CASSVSPTGQREKLFF.